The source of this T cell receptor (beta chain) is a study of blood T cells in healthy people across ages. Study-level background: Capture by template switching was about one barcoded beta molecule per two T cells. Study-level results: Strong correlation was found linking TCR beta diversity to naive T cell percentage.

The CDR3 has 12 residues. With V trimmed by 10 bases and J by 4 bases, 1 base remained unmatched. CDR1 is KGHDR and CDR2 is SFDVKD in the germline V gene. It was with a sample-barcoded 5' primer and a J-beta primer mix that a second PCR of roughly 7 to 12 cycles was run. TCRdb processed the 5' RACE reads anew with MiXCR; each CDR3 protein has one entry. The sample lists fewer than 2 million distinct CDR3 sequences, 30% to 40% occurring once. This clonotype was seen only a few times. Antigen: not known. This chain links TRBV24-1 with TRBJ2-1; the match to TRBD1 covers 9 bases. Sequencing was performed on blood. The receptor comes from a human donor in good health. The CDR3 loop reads CATGTGYNEQFF. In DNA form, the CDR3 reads TGTGCCACGGGGACAGGGTACAATGAGCAGTTCTTC.